This T cell receptor beta chain was recovered during a study of synovial regulatory T cells in juvenile arthritis. The CDR3 runs 13 residues. This entry has no DNA. Germline V CDR1 and CDR2: MNHNS, SASEGT. A remark on this clone: Its antigen is unknown.

Study-wide results and caveats: Blood Treg cells that were inflammation-associated showed lower TCR diversity than other blood Treg cells. Synovial Teff and blood CPL repertoires partially overlapped with iaTreg TCR repertoires, which were largely patient-private.

Profiled with immunoSEQ multiplex PCR; TCRdb holds only in-frame clones, not every one. The repertoire table contains about 10,000 clones. The source of this sequence is a donor between 2 and 29 years old with juvenile idiopathic arthritis. The sample taken for sequencing was Treg cells from blood. The subset is: remaining (HLA-DR-negative) circulating blood Treg cells. This chain joins TRBV6-1 and TRBJ2-7; TCRdb proposes TRBD2, but this gene call is untestable without DNA. The CDR3: CASSATFSYEQYF.